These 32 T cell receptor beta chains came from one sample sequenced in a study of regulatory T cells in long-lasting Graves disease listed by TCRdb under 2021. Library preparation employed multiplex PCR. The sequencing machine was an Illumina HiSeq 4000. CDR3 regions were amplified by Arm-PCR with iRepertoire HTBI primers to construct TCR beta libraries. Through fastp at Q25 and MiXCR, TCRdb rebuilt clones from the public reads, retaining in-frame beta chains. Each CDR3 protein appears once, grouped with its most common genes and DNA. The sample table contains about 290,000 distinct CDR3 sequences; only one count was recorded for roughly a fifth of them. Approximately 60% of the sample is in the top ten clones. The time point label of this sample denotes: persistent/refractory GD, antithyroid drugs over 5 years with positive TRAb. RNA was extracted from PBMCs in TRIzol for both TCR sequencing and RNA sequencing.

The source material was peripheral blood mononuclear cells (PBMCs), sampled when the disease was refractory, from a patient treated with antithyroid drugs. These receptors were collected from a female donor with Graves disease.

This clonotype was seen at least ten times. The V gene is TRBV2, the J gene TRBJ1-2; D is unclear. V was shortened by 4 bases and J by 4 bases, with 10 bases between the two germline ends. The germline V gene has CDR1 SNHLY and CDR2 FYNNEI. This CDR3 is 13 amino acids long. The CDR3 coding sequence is TGTGCCAGCAGTGGTCCCGGAGGCTATGGCTACACCTTC. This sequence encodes CASSGPGGYGYTF. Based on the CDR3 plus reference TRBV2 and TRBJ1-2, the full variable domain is EPEVTQTPSHQVTQMGQEVILRCVPISNHLYFYWYRQILGQKVEFLVSFYNNEISEKSEIFDDQFSVERPDGSNFTLKIRSTKLEDSAMYFCASSGPGGYGYTFGSGTRLTVV.

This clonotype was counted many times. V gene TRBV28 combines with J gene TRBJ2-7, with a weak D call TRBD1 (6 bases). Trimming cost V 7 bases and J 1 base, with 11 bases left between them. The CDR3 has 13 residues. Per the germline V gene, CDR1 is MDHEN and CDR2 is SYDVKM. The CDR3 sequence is CASTGAPSYEQYF. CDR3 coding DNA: TGTGCCAGCACAGGGGCCCCATCCTACGAGCAGTACTTC.

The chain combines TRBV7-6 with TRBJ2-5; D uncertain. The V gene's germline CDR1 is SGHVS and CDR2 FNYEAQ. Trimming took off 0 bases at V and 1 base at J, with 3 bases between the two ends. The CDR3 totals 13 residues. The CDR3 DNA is TGTGCCAGCAGCTTAGCTTTCCAAGAGACCCAGTACTTC. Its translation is CASSLAFQETQYF.

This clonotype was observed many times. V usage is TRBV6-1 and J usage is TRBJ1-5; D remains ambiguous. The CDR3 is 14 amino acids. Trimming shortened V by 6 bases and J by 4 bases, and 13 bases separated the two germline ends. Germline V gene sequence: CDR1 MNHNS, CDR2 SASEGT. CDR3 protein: CASRPGVGNQPQHF. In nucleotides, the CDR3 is TGTGCCAGCAGACCAGGCGTGGGGAATCAGCCCCAGCATTTT.

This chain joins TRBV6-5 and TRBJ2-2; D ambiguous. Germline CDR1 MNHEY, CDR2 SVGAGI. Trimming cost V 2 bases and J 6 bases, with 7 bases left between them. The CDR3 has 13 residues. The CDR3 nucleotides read TGTGCCAGCAGTTACCCCACATCCGGGGAGCTGTTTTTT. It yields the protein CASSYPTSGELFF.

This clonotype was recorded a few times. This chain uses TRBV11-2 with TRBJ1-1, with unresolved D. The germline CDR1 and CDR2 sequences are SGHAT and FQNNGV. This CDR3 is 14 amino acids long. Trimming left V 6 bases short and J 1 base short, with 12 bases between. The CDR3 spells CASRRWAGNTEAFF. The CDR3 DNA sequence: TGTGCCAGCAGAAGGTGGGCGGGGAACACTGAAGCTTTCTTT.

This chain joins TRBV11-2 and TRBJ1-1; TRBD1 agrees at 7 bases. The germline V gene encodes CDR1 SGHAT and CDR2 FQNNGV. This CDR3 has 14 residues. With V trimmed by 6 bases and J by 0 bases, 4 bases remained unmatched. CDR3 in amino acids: CASRGTGVNTEAFF. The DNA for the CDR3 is TGTGCCAGCAGGGGAACAGGGGTGAACACTGAAGCTTTCTTT.

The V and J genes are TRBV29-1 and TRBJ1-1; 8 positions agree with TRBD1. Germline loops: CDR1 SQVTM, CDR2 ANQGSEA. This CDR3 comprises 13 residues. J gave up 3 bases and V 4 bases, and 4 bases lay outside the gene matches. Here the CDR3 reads CSVGDRSDTEAFF. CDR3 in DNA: TGCAGCGTTGGGGACAGGTCGGACACTGAAGCTTTCTTT.

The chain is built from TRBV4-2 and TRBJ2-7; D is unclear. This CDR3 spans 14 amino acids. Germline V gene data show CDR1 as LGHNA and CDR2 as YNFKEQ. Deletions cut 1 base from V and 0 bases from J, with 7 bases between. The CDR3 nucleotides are TGTGCCAGCAGCCAAGCCGACATCTCCTACGAGCAGTACTTC. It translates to CASSQADISYEQYF.

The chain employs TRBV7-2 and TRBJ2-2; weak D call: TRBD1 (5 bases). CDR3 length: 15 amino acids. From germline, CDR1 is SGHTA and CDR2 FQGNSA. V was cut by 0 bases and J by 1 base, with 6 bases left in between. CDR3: CASSLARVNTGELFF. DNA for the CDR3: TGTGCCAGCAGCTTAGCCAGGGTGAACACCGGGGAGCTGTTTTTT.

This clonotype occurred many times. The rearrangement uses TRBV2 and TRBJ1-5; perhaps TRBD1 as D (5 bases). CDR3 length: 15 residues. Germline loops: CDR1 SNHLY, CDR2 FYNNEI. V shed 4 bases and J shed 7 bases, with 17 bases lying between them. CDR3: CASSGGREWGQPQHF. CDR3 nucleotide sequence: TGTGCCAGCAGTGGGGGCAGGGAGTGGGGGCAGCCCCAGCATTTT.

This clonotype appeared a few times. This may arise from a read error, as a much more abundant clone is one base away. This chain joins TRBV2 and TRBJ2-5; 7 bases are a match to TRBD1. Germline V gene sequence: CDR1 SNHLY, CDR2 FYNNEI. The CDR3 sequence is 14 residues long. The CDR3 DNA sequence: TGTGCCAGCATCCCGGACAGGTACCAAGAGACCCAGCACTTC. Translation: CASIPDRYQETQHF.

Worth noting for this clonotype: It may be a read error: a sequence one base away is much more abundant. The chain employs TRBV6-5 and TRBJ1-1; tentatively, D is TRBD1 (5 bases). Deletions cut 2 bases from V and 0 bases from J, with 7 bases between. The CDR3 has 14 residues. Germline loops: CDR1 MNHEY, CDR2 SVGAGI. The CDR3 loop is CASSYGGVNTEAFF. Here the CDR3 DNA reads TGTGCCAGCAGTTACGGGGGGGTGAACACTGAAGCTTTCTTT.

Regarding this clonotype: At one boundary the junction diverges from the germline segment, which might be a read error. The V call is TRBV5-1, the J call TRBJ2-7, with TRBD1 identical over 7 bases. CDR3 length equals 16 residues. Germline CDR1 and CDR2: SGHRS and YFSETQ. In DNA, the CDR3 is TGCGCCAGCACCCTCACCAGGACAGGTGGATTAGGCGAGCAGTGCTTC. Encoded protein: CASTLTRTGGLGEQCF. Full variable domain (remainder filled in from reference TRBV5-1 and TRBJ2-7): KAGVTQTPRYLIKTRGQQVTLSCSPISGHRSVSWYQQTPGQGLQFLFEYFSETQRNKGNFPGRFSGRQFSNSRSEMNVSTLELGDSALYLCASTLTRTGGLGEQCFGPGTRLTVT.

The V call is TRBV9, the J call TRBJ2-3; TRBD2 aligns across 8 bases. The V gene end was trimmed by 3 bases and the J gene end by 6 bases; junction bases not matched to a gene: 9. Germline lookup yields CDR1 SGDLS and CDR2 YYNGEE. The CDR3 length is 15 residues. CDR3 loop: CASSGFSGRADTQYF. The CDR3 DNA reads TGTGCCAGCAGCGGCTTCTCCGGGAGGGCCGATACGCAGTATTTT.

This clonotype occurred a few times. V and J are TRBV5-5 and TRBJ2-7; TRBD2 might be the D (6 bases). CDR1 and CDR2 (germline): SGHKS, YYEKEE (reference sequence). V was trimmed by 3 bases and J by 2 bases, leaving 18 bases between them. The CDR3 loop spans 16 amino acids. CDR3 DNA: TGTGCCAGCAGCTCGGATCCGGGACTTGCAACCTACGAGCAGTACTTC. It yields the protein CASSSDPGLATYEQYF.

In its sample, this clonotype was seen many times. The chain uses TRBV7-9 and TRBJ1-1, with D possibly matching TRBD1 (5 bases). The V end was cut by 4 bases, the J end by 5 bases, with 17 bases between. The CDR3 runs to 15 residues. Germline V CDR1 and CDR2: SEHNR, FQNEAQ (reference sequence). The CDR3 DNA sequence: TGTGCCAGCAGCTCCCCAGCCGGGGCGCGGACTGAAGCTTTCTTT. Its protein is CASSSPAGARTEAFF.

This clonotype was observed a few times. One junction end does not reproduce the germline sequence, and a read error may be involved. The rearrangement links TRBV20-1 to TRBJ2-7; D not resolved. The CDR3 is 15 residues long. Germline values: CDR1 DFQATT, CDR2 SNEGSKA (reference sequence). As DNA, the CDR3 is TGCAGCGCTAGAGATAGAGCCGATAGCTCCTACGAGCAGTACTTC. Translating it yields CSARDRADSSYEQYF.

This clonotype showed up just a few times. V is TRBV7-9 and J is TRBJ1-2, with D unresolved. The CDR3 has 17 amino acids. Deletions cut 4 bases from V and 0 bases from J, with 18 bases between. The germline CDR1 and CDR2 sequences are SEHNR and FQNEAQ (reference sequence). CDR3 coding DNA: TGTGCCAGCAGCTCATCCTCCCCAGACGGGGCTAACTATGGCTACACCTTC. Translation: CASSSSSPDGANYGYTF.

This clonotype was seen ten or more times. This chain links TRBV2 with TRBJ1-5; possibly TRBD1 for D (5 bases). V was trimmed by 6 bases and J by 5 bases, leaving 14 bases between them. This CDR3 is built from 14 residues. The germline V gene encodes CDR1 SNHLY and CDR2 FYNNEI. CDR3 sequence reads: CASSTREGDQPQHF. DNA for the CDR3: TGTGCCAGCAGCACCAGGGAAGGCGATCAGCCCCAGCATTTT.

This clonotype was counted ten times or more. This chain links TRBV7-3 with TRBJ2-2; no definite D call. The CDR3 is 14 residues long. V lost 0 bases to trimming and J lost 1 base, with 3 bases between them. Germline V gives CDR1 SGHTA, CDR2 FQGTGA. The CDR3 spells CASSLTGNTGELFF. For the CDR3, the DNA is TGTGCCAGCAGCTTAACGGGGAACACCGGGGAGCTGTTTTTT.

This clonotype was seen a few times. DNA for the CDR3: TGTGCCTGGAGTGGAGGAGTACCCGGGGAGCTGTTTTTT. This translates into CAWSGGVPGELFF. The chain recombines TRBV30 with TRBJ2-2; no firm D call. With 1 base removed from V and 6 bases from J, the gap between germline ends came to 9 bases. CDR1 is GTSNPN, CDR2 SVGIG, per germline (reference sequence). The CDR3 covers 13 residues.

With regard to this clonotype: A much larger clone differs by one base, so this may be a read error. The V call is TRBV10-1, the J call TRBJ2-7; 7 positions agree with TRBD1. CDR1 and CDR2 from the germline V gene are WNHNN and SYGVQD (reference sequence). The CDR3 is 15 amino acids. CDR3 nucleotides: TGCGCCACCAGTGAGGACAGGAGGCCACCCTACGAGCAGTACTTC. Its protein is CATSEDRRPPYEQYF.

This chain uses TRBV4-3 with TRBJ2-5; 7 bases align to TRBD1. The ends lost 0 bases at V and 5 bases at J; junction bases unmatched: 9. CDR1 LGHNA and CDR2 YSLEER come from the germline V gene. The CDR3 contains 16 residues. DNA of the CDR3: TGCGCCAGCAGCCAAGAGCGCTACAGGGGATCCGAGACCCAGTACTTC. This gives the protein CASSQERYRGSETQYF.

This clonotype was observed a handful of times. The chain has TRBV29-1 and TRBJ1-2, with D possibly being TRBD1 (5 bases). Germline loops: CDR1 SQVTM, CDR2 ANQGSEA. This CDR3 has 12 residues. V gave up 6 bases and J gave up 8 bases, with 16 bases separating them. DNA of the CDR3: TGCAGCGTCGGAGACAGTCCGCCCGGCTACACCTTC. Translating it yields CSVGDSPPGYTF.

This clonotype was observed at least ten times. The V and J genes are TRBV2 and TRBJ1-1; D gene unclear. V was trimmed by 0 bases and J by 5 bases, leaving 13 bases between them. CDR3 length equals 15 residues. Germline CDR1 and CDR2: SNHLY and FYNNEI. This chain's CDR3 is CASSEAPWGGTEAFF. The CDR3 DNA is TGTGCCAGCAGTGAAGCGCCCTGGGGAGGGACTGAAGCTTTCTTT.

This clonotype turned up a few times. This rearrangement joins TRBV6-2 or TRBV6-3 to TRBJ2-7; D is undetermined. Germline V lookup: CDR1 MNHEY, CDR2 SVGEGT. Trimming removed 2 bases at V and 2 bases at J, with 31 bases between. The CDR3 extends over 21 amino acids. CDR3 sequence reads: CASSYPTISEFEEPDPYEQYF. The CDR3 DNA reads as TGTGCCAGCAGTTACCCGACGATAAGCGAATTCGAGGAGCCGGACCCCTACGAGCAGTACTTC.

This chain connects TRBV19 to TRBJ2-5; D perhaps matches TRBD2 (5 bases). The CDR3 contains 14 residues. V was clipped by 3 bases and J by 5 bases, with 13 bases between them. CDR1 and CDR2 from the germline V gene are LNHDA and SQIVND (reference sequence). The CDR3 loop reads CASSMAPSGETQYF. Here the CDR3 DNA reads TGTGCCAGTAGTATGGCCCCATCGGGGGAGACCCAGTACTTC.

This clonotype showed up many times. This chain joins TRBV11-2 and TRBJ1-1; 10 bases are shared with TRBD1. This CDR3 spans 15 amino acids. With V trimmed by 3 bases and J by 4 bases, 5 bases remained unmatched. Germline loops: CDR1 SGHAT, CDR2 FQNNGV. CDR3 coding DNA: TGTGCCAGCAGCTTGACAGGGGGCATTACCACTGAAGCTTTCTTT. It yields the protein CASSLTGGITTEAFF.

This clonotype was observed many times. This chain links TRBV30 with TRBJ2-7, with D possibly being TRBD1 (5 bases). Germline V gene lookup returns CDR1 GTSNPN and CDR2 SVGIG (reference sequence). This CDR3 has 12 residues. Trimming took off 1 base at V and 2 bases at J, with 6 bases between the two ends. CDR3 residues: CAWSGGPYEQYF. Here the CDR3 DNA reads TGTGCCTGGAGTGGGGGCCCCTACGAGCAGTACTTC.

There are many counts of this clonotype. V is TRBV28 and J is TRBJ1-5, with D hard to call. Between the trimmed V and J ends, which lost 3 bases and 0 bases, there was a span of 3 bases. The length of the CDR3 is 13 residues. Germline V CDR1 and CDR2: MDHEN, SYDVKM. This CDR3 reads CASSFHSNQPQHF. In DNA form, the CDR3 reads TGTGCCAGCAGTTTCCATAGCAATCAGCCCCAGCATTTT.

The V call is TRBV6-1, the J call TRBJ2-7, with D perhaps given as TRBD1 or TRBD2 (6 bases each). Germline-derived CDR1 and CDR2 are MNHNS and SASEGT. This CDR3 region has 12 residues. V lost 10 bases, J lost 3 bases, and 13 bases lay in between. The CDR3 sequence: CAISRGVYEQYF. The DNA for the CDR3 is TGTGCCATCTCTAGGGGGGTCTACGAGCAGTACTTC.